This entry features one TCR beta chain sequence. The sample belongs to a study of blood T cell repertoires in COVID-19. Looking at the study overall: Spain, Italy and the United States supplied samples that represented acute and convalescent COVID-19.

Between the trimmed V and J ends, which lost 3 bases and 0 bases, there was a span of 18 bases. Germline assignment: CDR1 SEHNR and CDR2 FQNEAQ (reference sequence). This CDR3 has 18 residues. Authors' data handling: For nucleated cells, counts were estimated from reference gene primer amplification. TCRdb's copy holds only in-frame clones and misses some; the assay was immunoSEQ multiplex PCR. The V and J calls and clone size are taken from that table; D and trimming were inferred from the DNA. The repertoire holds approximately 200,000 clones, with around nine tenths as singletons. Study members were between about 18 and 95 years old and lived in 24 US regions. The study assigned cohorts using participant-reported clinical history.

The TCR comes from a man younger than 45 in a cohort exposed to, infected with or recovered from COVID-19 (not recorded which). The chain employs TRBV7-9 and TRBJ1-5; D not certain. Sequencing was done on a sample of PBMCs or T cells enriched from blood (not recorded which). The CDR3 sequence is CASSFSPGGTYSNQPQHF. CDR3 DNA: TGTGCCAGCAGCTTTTCCCCCGGAGGTACTTATAGCAATCAGCCCCAGCATTTT.